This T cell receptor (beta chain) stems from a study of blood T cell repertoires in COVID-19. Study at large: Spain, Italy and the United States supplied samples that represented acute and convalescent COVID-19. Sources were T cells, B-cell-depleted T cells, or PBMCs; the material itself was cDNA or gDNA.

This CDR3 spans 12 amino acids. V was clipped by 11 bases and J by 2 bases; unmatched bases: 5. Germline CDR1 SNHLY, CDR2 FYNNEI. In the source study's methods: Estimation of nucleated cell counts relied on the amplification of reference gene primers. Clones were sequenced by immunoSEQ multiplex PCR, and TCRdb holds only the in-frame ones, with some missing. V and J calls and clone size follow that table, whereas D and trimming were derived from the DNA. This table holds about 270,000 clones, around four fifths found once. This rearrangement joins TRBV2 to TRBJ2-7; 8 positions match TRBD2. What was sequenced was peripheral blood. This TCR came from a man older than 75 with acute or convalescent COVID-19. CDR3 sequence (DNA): TGTGCCGGGACTAGGGTAGCCTACGAGCAGTACTTC. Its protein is CAGTRVAYEQYF. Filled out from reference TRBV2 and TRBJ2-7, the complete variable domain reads EPEVTQTPSHQVTQMGQEVILRCVPISNHLYFYWYRQILGQKVEFLVSFYNNEISEKSEIFDDQFSVERPDGSNFTLKIRSTKLEDSAMYFCAGTRVAYEQYFGPGTRLTVT.